This T cell receptor beta chain was captured in a study of identical twins (dated by TCRdb to 2015 to 2016). Notes on the research overall: To test whether fetal clonotypes persist, the study used deep sequencing on TCR alpha and beta repertoires from monozygotic twins, unrelated adults of various ages, and cord blood. To rule out contamination, replicate twin experiments were performed at different times with different library preparation protocols.

Results the study describes overall, beyond this receptor: Invariant T cells such as MAIT and iNKT could partly confound zero-insertion analyses, though diverse VJ usage argued against this for most clonotypes. Abundant cord blood beta clonotypes carried fewer insertions; young adult naive repertoires showed a weaker similar trend, while memory repertoires showed none. Because the same donors could not be followed over many years, conclusions were based on cross-sectional statistical analysis. Compared with coincidental sharing between unrelated individuals, an excess of low generation-probability sequences was observed among out-of-frame TCR alpha sequences shared between twins. In beta out-of-frame sequences, excess twin sharing was weaker, because having fewer shared sequences lowered the signal-to-noise ratio. In monozygotic twins, recombination models systematically underestimated out-of-frame TCR alpha sharing, but the models matched the sharing seen between unrelated individuals.

Library construction relied on 5' RACE. The instrument was an Illumina HiSeq 2000. A universal primer binding site was introduced by template switching, and a unique molecular identifier was present in the final cDNA, enabling accurate counting of TCR cDNA molecules. First-strand cDNA for TCR alpha and beta chains was synthesized from specific primers in the conserved constant-segment region. To control for contamination, every cDNA library carried two barcodes: a SMART-Mk sample barcode plus Illumina barcodes. TruSeq adapter sequences along with Illumina sample barcodes were introduced in two successive PCR steps. The TCR alpha and beta cDNA libraries were sequenced on the Illumina HiSeq platform using custom primers. In the original analysis: Unique molecular identifiers were extracted from raw reads with MiGEC, and CDR3 positions were determined with MiXCR. Recombination models were inferred per individual with the repgenHMM and IGoR tools using an EM algorithm. Shared clonotype analysis was performed with the tcR package in R, normalizing sharing by the product of cloneset sizes. Out-of-frame nonproductive sequences were analyzed to study raw recombination free of thymic and clonal selection effects. TCRdb trimmed public reads at Q25 via fastp, called clones via MiXCR and kept in-frame beta chains. Rows with a matching CDR3 protein are joined into one entry that keeps the most common DNA and genes. What appears here as the V and J calls and clone size reflects TCRdb's work, not the paper's. In this sample the table shows about 220,000 distinct CDR3 sequences, 6.5% to 8.5% of which occur a single time. The top ten constitute about 1.9% of the sample.

This clonotype has only a few counts. Its binding antigen is unknown. No qualities accompany the bases; no much larger clone lies one base away. All donors were healthy Caucasians. The twin cohort comprised three pairs of female monozygotic twins, all aged about 18 to 29 years. Using Miltenyi CD45RO+ enrichment and human naive T-cell isolation kits, memory (CD45RO+) and naive T cells were isolated from PBMC. CDR1 and CDR2 are read off the germline V gene (reference sequence) as DFQATT and SNEGSKA. The CDR3 runs 13 amino acids, cysteine and phenylalanine included. The kept DNA is CDR3 alone, 39 bases in frame from the first base. Trimming takes 4 bases from V and 3 bases from J, and the germline ends sit 13 bases apart. In addition, the sample was reused for a study of yellow fever vaccine responses in identical twins. As noted in the second study: According to the authors, in identical twins the way T cells responded to vaccination appeared partly convergent and partly personalized. In the study, vaccine-responding T cell clones were precisely tracked in identical twins.

The chain links TRBV20-1 with TRBJ2-7, with TRBD2 as a weak D call on 6 bases. Sequencing was performed on memory (CD45RO+) T cells sorted from blood. Per the publication, the cell subset or site label means: CD45RO+ enriched T cells. This TCR was recovered from a woman aged 18-35 years in good health. CDR3 reads: CSAKRAGNYEQYF. Read as DNA, the sequence is TGCAGTGCTAAGCGGGCCGGAAACTACGAGCAGTACTTC.